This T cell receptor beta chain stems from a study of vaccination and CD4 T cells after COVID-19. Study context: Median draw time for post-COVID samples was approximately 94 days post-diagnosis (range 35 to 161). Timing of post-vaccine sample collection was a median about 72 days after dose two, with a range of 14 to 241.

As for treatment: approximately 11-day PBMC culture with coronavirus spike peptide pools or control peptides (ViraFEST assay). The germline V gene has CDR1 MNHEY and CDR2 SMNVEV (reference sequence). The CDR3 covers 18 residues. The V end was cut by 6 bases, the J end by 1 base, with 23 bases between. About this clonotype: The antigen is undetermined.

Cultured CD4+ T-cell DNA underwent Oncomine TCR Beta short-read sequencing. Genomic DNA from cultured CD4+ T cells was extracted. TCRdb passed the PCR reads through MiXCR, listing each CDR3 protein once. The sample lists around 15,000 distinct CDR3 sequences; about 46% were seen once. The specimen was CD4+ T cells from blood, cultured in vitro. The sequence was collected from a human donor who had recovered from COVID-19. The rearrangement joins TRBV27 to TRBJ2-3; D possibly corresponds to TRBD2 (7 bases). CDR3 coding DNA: TGTGCCAGCAGCCGCTCGGGGGGAAGGGGGGGCGGCACAGATACGCAGTATTTT. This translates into CASSRSGGRGGGTDTQYF.